This T cell receptor beta chain was recorded in a study of shared clonotypes between healthy human individuals. The J segment lost 7 bases and the V segment lost 2 bases, leaving 4 bases of the junction unmatched. This CDR3 has 14 amino acids. Per the germline V gene, CDR1 is GTSNPN and CDR2 is SVGIG (reference sequence). Study results and caveats: Naive subsets, compared against memory subsets, generally had larger estimated richness values.

This table comes from immunoSEQ multiplex PCR, and its TCRdb copy is limited to in-frame clones, with some not included. The top ten hold nearly 1.5% of the sample, which has about 980,000 clones, around three quarters seen once. Note on this clone: Its antigen is as yet unknown.

What was sequenced was memory CD4+ T cells sorted from blood. Described subset: CD45RA-negative fraction. The rearrangement links TRBV30 to TRBJ2-4, with 11 bases lining up with TRBD1. The receptor was isolated from a man between 18 and 29 years old in good health. CDR3 residues: CAWSWGQGGNIQYF. The CDR3 DNA reads as TGTGCCTGGAGTTGGGGACAGGGGGGTAACATTCAGTACTTC.